The 3 T cell receptor beta chains below were found in one sample sequenced in a study of multiple sclerosis patients with progressive multifocal leukoencephalopathy. As for time point: before natalizumab initiation. TCRdb keeps only in-frame clones here, not all; method: immunoSEQ multiplex PCR. The table includes roughly 30,000 clones, 89% detected once. Sequenced input: PBMCs. The receptors come from a human donor with multiple sclerosis.

DNA of the CDR3: TGTGCCAGCTCACCACAGGGAGAGGCCGGCTACACCTTC. Protein product: CASSPQGEAGYTF. The chain is built from TRBV18 and TRBJ1-2, with D unresolved. Germline CDR1 reads KGHSH; CDR2 reads LQKENI. The length of the CDR3 is 13 residues. V lost 1 base to trimming and J lost 8 bases, with 11 bases between them.

This clone was counted between two and nine times. The V and J genes are TRBV6-5 and TRBJ2-4, with D possibly being TRBD2 (5 bases). Trimming took off 4 bases at V and 6 bases at J, with 10 bases between the two ends. This CDR3 comprises 13 residues. CDR1 and CDR2 from the germline V gene are MNHEY and SVGAGI. The CDR3 sequence is CASSSGTANIQYF. In DNA form, the CDR3 reads TGTGCCAGCAGTTCGGGAACAGCAAACATTCAGTACTTC.

This clone was observed a single time. The chain uses TRBV29-1 and TRBJ2-1; possibly TRBD1 or TRBD2 for D (5 bases each). The germline CDR1 and CDR2 sequences are SQVTM and ANQGSEA. The germline V and J ends were trimmed by 2 bases and 10 bases, with 15 bases remaining between them. The CDR3 totals 13 residues. This CDR3 reads CSVEPRGLREQFF. The CDR3 coding sequence is TGCAGCGTTGAACCCCGGGGCCTAAGGGAGCAGTTCTTC.